The 14 T cell receptor beta chains below all came from one sample that was sequenced in a study of shared clonotypes between healthy human individuals (TCRdb year 2020). The library was built by means of the immunoSEQ multiplex PCR assay. TCRdb took this table from immuneACCESS and kept in-frame rearrangements with V and J called. Such tables lack part of the clones; where checked against another copy, unresolved V genes explain under half of the gap, and the rest is unexplained. Counted in this sample were approximately 1.1 million clones; more than 75% of them appeared once. The ten biggest clones cover roughly 0.56% of the sample. The sequenced material came from memory CD4+ T cells from PBMCs. This sample's cell subset or site label indicates: CD45RA-negative fraction. The origin of the receptors is a young man in good health. Some clones in this sample may be carry-over from other donors' samples.

V is TRBV5-1 and J is TRBJ2-5; the D gene is possibly TRBD2 (6 bases). This CDR3 contains 14 residues. Trimming removed 0 bases from V and 4 bases from J, with 10 bases in between. In germline, CDR1 is SGHRS, CDR2 YFSETQ. The DNA of the CDR3 is TGCGCCAGCAGCTTGGGTGGGGGAGGAGAGACCCAGTACTTC. It encodes CASSLGGGGETQYF.

The V and J genes are TRBV18 and TRBJ2-1; TRBD2 might be the D (7 bases). This CDR3 comprises 16 residues. With 4 bases removed from V and 2 bases from J, the gap between germline ends came to 15 bases. Germline V gives CDR1 KGHSH, CDR2 LQKENI. CDR3 in amino acids: CASSHLAGATYNEQFF. CDR3 DNA sequence: TGTGCCAGCTCACACCTTGCGGGGGCCACCTACAATGAGCAGTTCTTC. The full variable domain, its missing parts supplied by reference TRBV18 and TRBJ2-1, is NAGVMQNPRHLVRRRGQEARLRCSPMKGHSHVYWYRQLPEEGLKFMVYLQKENIIDESGMPKERFSAEFPKEGPSILRIQQVVRGDSAAYFCASSHLAGATYNEQFFGPGTRLTVL.

As to this clone: One base separates it from a far larger clone, so it is likely a read error. The same CDR3 arises from other DNA sequences in this sample as well. CDR3 loop: CASSLSSYEQYF. CDR3 bases: TGTGCCAGCAGTTTAAGCTCCTACGAGCAGTACTTC. J is TRBJ2-7 and V is TRBV28; no clear D gene. V lost 2 bases and J 0 bases, leaving 2 bases between the germline ends. Germline V gene data show CDR1 as MDHEN and CDR2 as SYDVKM. The CDR3 loop spans 12 amino acids.

Details on this clone: A read error is possible here, since a much larger clone lies one base away. The rearrangement joins TRBV27 to TRBJ2-3; the D is unclear. The CDR3 spans 12 residues. Trimming pared 5 bases from V and 1 base from J, leaving 4 bases between. CDR1 and CDR2 from the germline V gene are MNHEY and SMNVEV (reference sequence). Here the CDR3 reads CASSPGTDTQYF. The CDR3 DNA reads TGTGCCAGCAGTCCAGGCACAGATACGCAGTATTTT.

This clone was detected once. Distinct nucleotide sequences in the sample also encode this CDR3. This chain connects TRBV6-1 to TRBJ1-5, with 7 nucleotides matching TRBD1. Trimming removed 3 bases from V and 3 bases from J; junction bases left unmatched: 5. This CDR3 has 15 residues. Germline values: CDR1 MNHNS, CDR2 SASEGT. The CDR3 nucleotides are TGTGCCAGCAGTGAGCAGACAGGGTTCAATCAGCCCCAGCATTTT. Translation gives CASSEQTGFNQPQHF.

The genes are TRBV5-6 and TRBJ2-1; maybe TRBD2 (7 bases). The CDR3 spans 15 residues. From germline, CDR1 is SGHDT and CDR2 YYEEEE. The V end was cut by 4 bases, the J end by 2 bases, with 13 bases between. The CDR3 spells CASSPRGLAYNEQFF. CDR3 DNA: TGTGCCAGCAGCCCGCGGGGGCTCGCCTACAATGAGCAGTTCTTC.

The CDR3: CSARWYEQYF. The CDR3 nucleotides are TGCAGTGCTAGGTGGTACGAGCAGTACTTC. The chain recombines TRBV20-1 with TRBJ2-7; D gene ambiguous. V was pared by 3 bases and J by 4 bases, with 4 bases between. CDR1 is DFQATT, CDR2 SNEGSKA, per germline (reference sequence). CDR3 length: 10 residues.

The chain employs TRBV5-4 and TRBJ2-7; D is possibly TRBD2 (6 bases). Per germline, CDR1 SGHNT and CDR2 YYREEE (reference sequence). The CDR3 extends over 16 amino acids. V dropped 0 bases and J dropped 0 bases, with 13 bases sitting between them. The CDR3 DNA is TGTGCCAGCAGCTTGGCCTTGGTCGGGAGCTCCTACGAGCAGTACTTC. Its translation: CASSLALVGSSYEQYF. The entire variable domain, with the rest obtained from reference TRBV5-4 and TRBJ2-7, is as follows: ETGVTQSPTHLIKTRGQQVTLRCSSQSGHNTVSWYQQALGQGPQFIFQYYREEENGRGNFPPRFSGLQFPNYSSELNVNALELDDSALYLCASSLALVGSSYEQYFGPGTRLTVT.

This chain uses TRBV5-1 with TRBJ1-4, with D unresolved. Germline V lookup: CDR1 SGHRS, CDR2 YFSETQ. With 4 bases removed from V and 3 bases from J, the gap between germline ends came to 16 bases. The CDR3 is 16 amino acids. Here the CDR3 reads CASSGALSGANEKLFF. The CDR3 nucleotides read TGCGCCAGCAGCGGAGCCCTTAGCGGAGCTAATGAAAAACTGTTTTTT.

The chain has TRBV30 and TRBJ2-5; D is ambiguous. This CDR3 has 12 amino acids. With 7 bases removed from V and 5 bases from J, the gap between germline ends came to 14 bases. Germline CDR1 is GTSNPN and CDR2 is SVGIG (reference sequence). CDR3 in DNA: TGTGCCTCGCTTCCCATAGGGGAGACCCAGTACTTC. This sequence encodes CASLPIGETQYF.

The chain combines TRBV5-6 with TRBJ2-1, with D possibly TRBD2 on 5 matching bases. Trimming took off 6 bases at V and 6 bases at J, with 16 bases between the two ends. From germline, CDR1 is SGHDT and CDR2 YYEEEE. The CDR3 has 14 residues. For the CDR3, the DNA is TGTGCCAGCAAGGCTAGTGGGAGCCCCAATGAGCAGTTCTTC. Its translation: CASKASGSPNEQFF.

The chain joins TRBV30 to TRBJ1-1; D is unresolved. The CDR3 covers 15 residues. Germline lookup yields CDR1 GTSNPN and CDR2 SVGIG (reference sequence). Between the trimmed V and J ends, which lost 4 bases and 2 bases, there was a span of 17 bases. The CDR3 sequence: CAWKLLWKENTEAFF. The CDR3 DNA reads as TGTGCCTGGAAATTATTGTGGAAGGAAAACACTGAAGCTTTCTTT.

The chain employs TRBV5-4 and TRBJ1-5; D ambiguous. CDR1 is SGHNT, CDR2 YYREEE, per germline (reference sequence). The germline V and J ends were trimmed by 4 bases and 2 bases, with 16 bases remaining between them. The CDR3 has 16 residues. CDR3: CASSRNPGWGNQPQHF. The CDR3 DNA is TGTGCCAGCAGCCGCAATCCGGGATGGGGCAATCAGCCCCAGCATTTT. Full variable domain (remainder filled in from reference TRBV5-4 and TRBJ1-5): ETGVTQSPTHLIKTRGQQVTLRCSSQSGHNTVSWYQQALGQGPQFIFQYYREEENGRGNFPPRFSGLQFPNYSSELNVNALELDDSALYLCASSRNPGWGNQPQHFGDGTRLSIL.

The V and J genes are TRBV28 and TRBJ2-7, with TRBD1 matching 8 bases. This CDR3 comprises 12 residues. The trim removed 5 bases at V and 9 bases at J, leaving 6 bases unmatched. The germline CDR1 and CDR2 sequences are MDHEN and SYDVKM. CDR3 sequence: CASSKLQGVQYF. The CDR3 bases are TGTGCCAGCAGTAAATTACAGGGGGTGCAGTACTTC.